This TCR beta chain was captured in a study of vaccination and CD4 T cells after COVID-19. Study observations and caveats: A nonsignificant rise from roughly 22 to 38 was seen in the median number of SARS-CoV-2-reactive clonotypes.

The assay that was used to sequence DNA from cultured CD4+ T cells was the Oncomine TCR Beta short-read assay. Via MiXCR, TCRdb re-called the PCR reads, giving one row per CDR3 protein. The profile shows roughly 14,000 distinct CDR3 sequences, approximately 45% of them singletons. This clonotype was seen more than once but under ten times. The target antigen is unknown. The treatment denotes: approximately 11-day PBMC culture with coronavirus spike peptide pools or control peptides (ViraFEST assay). Trimming stripped 3 bases from V and 8 bases from J, with 16 bases between. CDR1 is MDHEN, CDR2 SYDVKM, per germline. CDR3 length equals 15 residues.

The receptor's source is a human donor with COVID-19. The sequenced sample was cultured CD4+ T cells from blood. V gene TRBV28 combines with J gene TRBJ1-4, with TRBD1 as a possible D gene (5 bases). The CDR3 spells CASSLGGVLDEKLFF. CDR3 DNA sequence: TGTGCCAGCAGTTTGGGGGGGGTACTTGACGAAAAACTGTTTTTT. Full variable domain (rest looked up from reference TRBV28 and TRBJ1-4): DVKVTQSSRYLVKRTGEKVFLECVQDMDHENMFWYRQDPGLGLRLIYFSYDVKMKEKGDIPEGYSVSREKKERFSLILESASTNQTSMYLCASSLGGVLDEKLFFGSGTQLSVL.